This T cell receptor beta chain was recorded in a study of shared clonotypes between healthy human individuals (dated by TCRdb to the early 2020s). With regard to the full study: Two women and three men aged 18 to 49 years were included in the cohort. The study deeply sequenced blood TCR repertoires of five healthy adults to estimate repertoire size and the extent of clonotype sharing between individuals. Between about 0.85 and 9.5 billion PBMCs per donor were obtained by leukapheresis. To increase sequencing depth and limit assay-specific biases, TCR repertoire library preparation and sequencing were carried out by different laboratories using diverse techniques. For each donor, CD4 naive and CD4 memory were each given three plates, CD8 naive was given two plates, and CD8 memory was given one plate.

V drops 2 bases and J drops 3 bases, leaving 8 bases in between. CDR1 SGDLS and CDR2 YYNGEE were looked up in the germline V gene. The CDR3, from cysteine to phenylalanine, totals 13 residues. Left in the record is the CDR3 DNA by itself, 39 bases read in frame from the first base. For the CD8 naive samples, CD45RO-negative cells were positively selected for CCR7, yielding a CD45RA+CCR7+ population from which TemRA cells were excluded. The donors were healthy, HIV-negative adults who had no recently reported acute infections or vaccinations. All donors were Caucasian adults living in Nashville, Tennessee, USA. Blood was collected by leukapheresis, and PBMCs were isolated by Ficoll-Histopaque density gradient centrifugation and then cryopreserved in liquid nitrogen vapor phase. Purity and quantity of every magnetically sorted T cell population were checked by analytical flow cytometry. Each sorted fraction had its genomic DNA isolated and then quantified by UV absorbance on a Nanodrop 2000c.

On the study overall, not on this receptor specifically: Higher generation probabilities were observed for clonotypes shared by all four sorted-subset donors than for non-shared clonotypes. Sampling was limited to blood, and TCR repertoires in tissue likely differ from TCR repertoires in blood. About 5% of naive CD4, more than 3% of naive CD8, approximately 2% of memory CD4, and about 0.4% of memory CD8 clonotypes were shared across a few donors. Pairwise subsampling indicated that sequencing depth was expected to affect the degree of clonotype sharing among donors. Because the study included only a small number of donors, the genetic and exposure-history diversity represented was limited. Naive subsets generally had larger estimated clonotype richness than memory subsets. Rarefaction of sorted-subset datasets indicated incomplete sequencing despite the large sequencing depth.

TCR CDR3 regions were amplified from genomic DNA by multiplex PCR using the deep immunoSEQ assay. Extracted genomic DNA from each cell subset was distributed evenly across all wells of several immunoSEQ 96-well plates, and each plate was treated as a replicate. For sorted subsets, approximately 0.2 ug of genomic DNA, equivalent to 25,000 to 35,000 T cell genomes, went into each replicate PCR. Purified libraries were quantified with a Qubit 3.0 fluorometer, sized on a Bioanalyzer 2100, and re-quantified with the KAPA Library Quantification kit. Every immunoSEQ 96-well plate was sequenced on a separate single-read 150-cycle Illumina NextSeq 550 flow cell. Per the source publication's procedure: Because the immunoSEQ output held only junctional sequences and lacked quality scores, the filtering could not match the filtering applied to full-length reads. To assign V/J genes and CDR3, sequences were annotated using PyIR, a Python wrapper for IgBLAST v1.9, with IMGT germline references. Reads were removed for weak V/J assignments (E-value above 1e-6), missing CDR3, stop codons, out-of-frame junctions, or ambiguous translated residues. A V3J clonotype was defined by an identical inferred V gene, J gene, and CDR3 amino acid sequence. Percentage overlap between repertoires was computed as shared unique clonotypes divided by the size of the smaller repertoire. RTK rarefaction, the Chao1 estimator, and Recon v2.1 estimates of unobserved clonotypes were used to assess repertoire richness. For all TCRbeta clonotypes obtained by the gDNA method from several donors, generation probabilities were computed with OLGA. In its TCRdb copy, this immuneACCESS table keeps in-frame sequences only and misses some clones. Where compared with another copy, unresolved V genes explain less than half of these, and the others have no known cause. Clonal size and the V and J genes are those of that table, whereas D and trimming came from the DNA. The sample table shows 1.5 million to 2.5 million clones, and approximately 94% are seen once. The ten largest clones take up approximately 1% of the sample.

Concerning this clone itself: Its target antigen remains unknown. Base-call qualities are not available, and no considerably larger clone is one nucleotide away. Other DNA variants within this sample encode the same CDR3.

Rearrangement joined TRBV9 to TRBJ1-2; the D gene cannot be resolved reliably. The origin of this receptor is a man between 18 and 29 years old in good health. Sequences were obtained from naive CD8+ T cells sorted from blood. Explained via the paper, the cell subset or site label denotes: CD45RA+CCR7+. The CDR3 protein sequence reads: CASSVASDYGYTF. The DNA sequence is given as TGTGCCAGCAGCGTCGCGTCGGACTATGGCTACACCTTC.